This T cell receptor beta chain appears in the sequencing data of a study of blood T cells in healthy people across ages (dated by TCRdb to between 2015 and 2017). At the level of the whole study: In model experiments, template switching captured about one uniquely barcoded TCR beta cDNA molecule for every two T cells. The study measured age-related changes in TCR beta repertoire diversity using deep sequencing normalized with unique cDNA molecular identifiers. Four age groups were formed from the donors: young (average roughly 16 years), middle-aged (more than 35), aged (62) and long-lived (around 80). For two donors (one aged 18 to 30 and one aged 80 or older), the study analyzed two additional independent replicas of 1 million unique cDNA reads from the same blood draw. Overall study results and their limits: The CMV infection status of donors was not known, potentially confounding age-related changes in expanded clonotypes. Conclusive comparison of naive and antigen-experienced compartments was prevented by the profiling of bulk unsorted PBMCs. As age increased, observed TCR beta diversity per million T cells dropped in a roughly linear way, and a significant reduction was already evident by age 40. The percentage of naive T cells measured by flow cytometry correlated strongly with observed TCR beta diversity. Estimates of total diversity based on one million sequenced T cells were considered lower bounds and underestimates. Compared with the aged group, the long-lived group had more naive CD4+ T cells, fewer expanded clones and increased TCR diversity, suggesting age selection.

Library preparation employed 5' RACE. The data were produced on an Illumina HiSeq 2500. A second about 7 to 11 cycle PCR used a sample-barcoded 5' primer and a J-beta primer mix. A unique molecular identifier was introduced onto each TCR beta cDNA molecule by a template-switch 5' adaptor carrying 12 random nucleotides. Each sample yielded at least 3 million CDR3-containing paired-end reads. All of the RNA was converted into first-strand cDNA using the Mint cDNA synthesis kit, with a TRBC-specific oligonucleotide serving as the primer. Following uracil-DNA glycosylase treatment, a first 18-cycle PCR with universal primers M1SS and BC2_uni_R was performed on all cDNA. Per the authors' processing: Each sample was normalized by randomly selecting 1 million high-quality reads, each carrying a distinct molecular identifier. Reads with shared molecular identifiers were discarded instead of being binned into consensus sequences. CDR3 identification, clonotype clustering and error correction used MiTCR with a Q25 quality threshold and the strictest error-elimination algorithm. Lower-bound total TCR beta diversity was estimated with a nonparametric unseen species model using Euler transformation. TCRdb's own reprocessing of the public reads used fastp at Q25 and MiXCR and kept productive beta chains. Every CDR3 protein is listed once, alongside the most common genes and DNA of its rows. In this record, the V and J calls reflect TCRdb's handling and not the investigators' own analysis. Present in this sample are over 450,000 distinct CDR3 sequences, about 25% of which were seen just once. Together, the top ten hold roughly 9% of the sample.

CDR1 and CDR2 are read off the germline V gene as SGHTA and FQGTGA. Measured from the cysteine to the phenylalanine, the CDR3 is 16 residues long. Just the 48-base CDR3 DNA is kept, in frame starting at base 1. The roughly 37 donors, aged about 6 to 100 years, were systemically healthy Caucasian individuals from Russia. Each donor gave 8 to 10 milliliters of peripheral blood, drawn into EDTA-treated Vacutainer tubes. Ficoll-Paque density-gradient centrifugation was used to isolate PBMCs, with at least 6.5 million per sample. Trizol reagent was used to extract total RNA from PBMCs, with at least 5 micrograms per sample. Naive CD45RAhigh/CD27high T cell percentages were measured by flow cytometry on a PBMC aliquot from every donor. This clonotype was recorded a few times. No cognate antigen has been identified for it. One base away there is no much larger clone; base qualities are not given. This same sample was also part of a study on T cells of mothers and their children. The second investigation adds: Donors were nine systemically healthy Caucasian individuals: three mothers and their six children. cDNA synthesis consumed the entire amount of extracted RNA, loaded at around 1.4 ug RNA in each 15 ul reaction. In the second PCR, the M1S primer added sample barcodes and 2-4 random nucleotides. More than 8 million TCR beta CDR3 reads were obtained from each mother, and about 3 million reads were obtained from each child. In both related and unrelated pairs, thymic selection shapes the output of TCR recombination in a similar way, with inherited differences having only a minor effect. Normalized repertoire overlap in related mother-child pairs was always slightly higher than in unrelated mother-child pairs, but the difference was never significant. No persistent microchimeric T cell clones were found, with a detection sensitivity of approximately 95 clones per million clonotypes. The study used deep NGS to compare TCR beta repertoires of mothers and children, seeking features distinguishing related mother-child pairs from unrelated individuals. On average, the children were about 10 +/- 4 years old, while the mothers were around 40 +/- 4 years old. After adapters were ligated using NEBNext reagents, the libraries underwent 100+100 nt paired-end sequencing on an Illumina HiSeq 2000. To prevent cross-contamination, the mother and child libraries were prepared a month apart and were sequenced in separate runs. Between roughly 500,000 and 2,100,000 distinct TCR beta clonotypes were identified per donor. Naive TCR beta clonotypes were estimated from low-frequency clonotypes matched to each donor's FACS-determined naive share, without sorting.

Sequencing was performed on blood. This receptor was obtained from a boy aged 5 to 17 in good health. Recombination linked TRBV7-3 to TRBJ2-5, and TRBD2 matches 7 of the central bases. The DNA matches TRBJ2-1 better at its end, which makes the J call doubtful. The nucleotides are TGTGCCAGCAGCCCCCTCGTGGCAGCGGGGCGCAATGAGCAGTTCTTC. Its product reads: CASSPLVAAGRNEQFF.